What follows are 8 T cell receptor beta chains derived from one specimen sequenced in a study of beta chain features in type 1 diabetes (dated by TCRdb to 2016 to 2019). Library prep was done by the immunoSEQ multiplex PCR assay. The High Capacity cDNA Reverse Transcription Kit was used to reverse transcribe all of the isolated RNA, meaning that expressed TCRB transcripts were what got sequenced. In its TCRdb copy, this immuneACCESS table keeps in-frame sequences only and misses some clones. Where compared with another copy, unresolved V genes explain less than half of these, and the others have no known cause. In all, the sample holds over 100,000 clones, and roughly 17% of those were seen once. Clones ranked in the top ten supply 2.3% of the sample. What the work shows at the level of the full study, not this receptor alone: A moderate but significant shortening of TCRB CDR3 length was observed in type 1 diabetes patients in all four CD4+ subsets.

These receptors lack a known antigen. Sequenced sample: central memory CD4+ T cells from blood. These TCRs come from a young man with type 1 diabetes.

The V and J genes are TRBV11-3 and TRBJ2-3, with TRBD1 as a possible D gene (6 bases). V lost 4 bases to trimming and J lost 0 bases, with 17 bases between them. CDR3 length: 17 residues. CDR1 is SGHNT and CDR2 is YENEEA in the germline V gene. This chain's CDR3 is CASSSGDRFYSTDTQYF. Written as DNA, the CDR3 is TGTGCCAGCAGCTCCGGAGACAGGTTCTATAGCACAGATACGCAGTATTTT.

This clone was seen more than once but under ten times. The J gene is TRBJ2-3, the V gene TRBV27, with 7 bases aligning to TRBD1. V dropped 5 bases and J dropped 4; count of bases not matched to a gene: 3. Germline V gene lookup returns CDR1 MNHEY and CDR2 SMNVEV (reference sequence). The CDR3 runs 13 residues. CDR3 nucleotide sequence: TGTGCCAGCAGTCCACAGGGGCCAGATACGCAGTATTTT. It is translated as CASSPQGPDTQYF.

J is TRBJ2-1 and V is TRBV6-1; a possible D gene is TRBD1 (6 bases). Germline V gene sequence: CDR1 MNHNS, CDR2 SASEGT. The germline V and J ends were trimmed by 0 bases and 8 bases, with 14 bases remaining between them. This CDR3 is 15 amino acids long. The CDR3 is CASSEAVRGIDEQFF. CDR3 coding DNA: TGTGCCAGCAGTGAAGCGGTCAGGGGAATCGATGAGCAGTTCTTC.

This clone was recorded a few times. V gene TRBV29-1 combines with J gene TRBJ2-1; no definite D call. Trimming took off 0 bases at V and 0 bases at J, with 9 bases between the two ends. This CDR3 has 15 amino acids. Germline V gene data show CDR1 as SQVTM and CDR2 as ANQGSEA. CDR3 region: CSVEDRRGSYNEQFF. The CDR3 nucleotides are TGCAGCGTTGAAGATCGGAGAGGCTCCTACAATGAGCAGTTCTTC.

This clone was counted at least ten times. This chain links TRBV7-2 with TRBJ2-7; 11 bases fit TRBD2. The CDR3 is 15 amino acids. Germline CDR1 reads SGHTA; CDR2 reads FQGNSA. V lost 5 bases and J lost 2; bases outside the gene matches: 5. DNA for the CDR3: TGTGCCAGCAGCCGCCTAGCGGGGGGAACCTACGAGCAGTACTTC. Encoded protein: CASSRLAGGTYEQYF.

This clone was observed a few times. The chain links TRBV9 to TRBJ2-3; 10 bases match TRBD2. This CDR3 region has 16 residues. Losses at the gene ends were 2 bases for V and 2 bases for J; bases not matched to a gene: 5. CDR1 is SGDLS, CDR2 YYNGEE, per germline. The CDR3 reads CASSVVAGGYTDTQYF. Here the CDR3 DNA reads TGTGCCAGCAGCGTGGTAGCGGGGGGCTACACAGATACGCAGTATTTT.

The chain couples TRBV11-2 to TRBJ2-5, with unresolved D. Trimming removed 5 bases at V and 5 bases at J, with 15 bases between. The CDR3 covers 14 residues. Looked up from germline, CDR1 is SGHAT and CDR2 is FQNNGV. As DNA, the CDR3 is TGTGCCAGCAGCGCCCCCGTGGGTGGGGAGACCCAGTACTTC. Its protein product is CASSAPVGGETQYF. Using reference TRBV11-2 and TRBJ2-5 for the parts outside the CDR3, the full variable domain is EAGVAQSPRYKIIEKRQSVAFWCNPISGHATLYWYQQILGQGPKLLIQFQNNGVVDDSQLPKDRFSAERLKGVDSTLKIQPAKLEDSAVYLCASSAPVGGETQYFGPGTRLLVL.

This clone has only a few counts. Written as DNA, the CDR3 is TGTGCCAGCAGCGTAGACCGCCGGATCCAAGAGACCCAGTACTTC. It codes for CASSVDRRIQETQYF. The chain couples TRBV7-2 to TRBJ2-5; no reliable D call. The germline V and J ends were trimmed by 5 bases and 1 base, with 14 bases remaining between them. The CDR3 totals 15 residues. CDR1 is SGHTA, CDR2 FQGNSA, per germline. Full variable domain (missing parts from reference TRBV7-2 and TRBJ2-5): GAGVSQSPSNKVTEKGKDVELRCDPISGHTALYWYRQSLGQGLEFLIYFQGNSAPDKSGLPSDRFSAERTGGSVSTLTIQRTQQEDSAVYLCASSVDRRIQETQYFGPGTRLLVL.